A selection of T cell receptor beta chains follows, all from one sample in a study of blood T cell repertoires in COVID-19. The method was immunoSEQ multiplex PCR; TCRdb's version includes in-frame clones alone and lacks a portion of them. This table has some 23,000 clones, around 88% appearing once. Sequenced: peripheral blood. The receptors derive from a human donor with active COVID-19. The donor label of this sample is uncertain. The CDR3 runs from the conserved cysteine through the conserved F or W. D genes are given only for firm matches. Expanded clones are given a class, and other clones once, few, many or no size at all.

clone_size: .; d_call: .; v_call: TRBV28; j_call: TRBJ1-5; cdr3_nt: TGTGCCAGCAGTTCCCCAAGGGGGGGCAGGGGTCAGCCCCAGCATTTT; cdr3_aa: CASSSPRGGRGQPQHF
clone_size: .; d_call: .; v_call: TRBV19; j_call: TRBJ1-5; cdr3_nt: TGTGCCAGTAGTCCACACAGCAAGTTAATAAATCAGCCCCAGCATTTT; cdr3_aa: CASSPHSKLINQPQHF
clone_size: .; d_call: .; v_call: TRBV10-3; j_call: TRBJ1-6; cdr3_nt: TGTGCCATCAGTGAGCGAGCCGCTAATTCACCCCTCCACTTT; cdr3_aa: CAISERAANSPLHF
clone_size: .; d_call: TRBD1; v_call: TRBV12-5; j_call: TRBJ2-2; cdr3_nt: TGTGCTAGTGGTTCCTCACAGGGGGCGAACGGGGAGCTGTTTTTT; cdr3_aa: CASGSSQGANGELFF
clone_size: .; d_call: .; v_call: TRBV20-1; j_call: TRBJ2-1; cdr3_nt: TGCAGTGCTAGTGGCGCGAGATTACAGTTCTTC; cdr3_aa: CSASGARLQFF
clone_size: .; d_call: TRBD2; v_call: TRBV3-1/TRBV3-2; j_call: TRBJ2-1; cdr3_nt: TGTGCCAGCAGCTCGGGACTAGCGGGATACAATGAGCAGTTCTTC; cdr3_aa: CASSSGLAGYNEQFF
clone_size: .; d_call: TRBD2; v_call: TRBV19; j_call: TRBJ2-3; cdr3_nt: TGTGCCAGTAGTCCAAGCGGGAGGGTGTATACGCAGTATTTT; cdr3_aa: CASSPSGRVYTQYF
clone_size: few; d_call: .; v_call: TRBV27; j_call: TRBJ2-4; cdr3_nt: TGTGCCAGCAGTTTTACGGCGAGGGACATTCAGTACTTC; cdr3_aa: CASSFTARDIQYF
clone_size: once; d_call: .; v_call: TRBV3-1/TRBV3-2; j_call: TRBJ2-5; cdr3_nt: TGTGCCAGCAGTCCGGAGGTTGTGGAGACCCAGTACTTC; cdr3_aa: CASSPEVVETQYF
clone_size: .; d_call: .; v_call: TRBV11-1; j_call: TRBJ1-1; cdr3_nt: TGTGCCAGCAGCTTAGAAGTCAGCACTGAAGCTTTCTTT; cdr3_aa: CASSLEVSTEAFF
clone_size: .; d_call: TRBD1; v_call: TRBV4-1; j_call: TRBJ1-3; cdr3_nt: TGCGCCAGCAGCCAGGACGAACAGGGGGCGCTTCTTGGAAACACCATATATTTT; cdr3_aa: CASSQDEQGALLGNTIYF
clone_size: .; d_call: .; v_call: TRBV5-1; j_call: TRBJ1-2; cdr3_nt: TGCGCCAACGTGAGGACTGGAAGGGGCTACACCTTC; cdr3_aa: CANVRTGRGYTF
clone_size: .; d_call: .; v_call: TRBV28; j_call: TRBJ1-4; cdr3_nt: TGTGCCAGCAGCCTGACCAGGGATCTCGCTGAAAAACTGTTTTTT; cdr3_aa: CASSLTRDLAEKLFF
clone_size: few; d_call: TRBD1; v_call: TRBV6-4; j_call: TRBJ1-4; cdr3_nt: TGTGCCAGCACCAGCCAGGGGGTCGAAAAACTGTTTTTT; cdr3_aa: CASTSQGVEKLFF
clone_size: .; d_call: .; v_call: TRBV27; j_call: TRBJ2-2; cdr3_nt: TGTGCCAGCAGTTCCCGGACTATTCTCCCCGGGGAGCTGTTTTTT; cdr3_aa: CASSSRTILPGELFF